This TCR beta chain was retrieved from a study of T cell responses to AZD1222 COVID-19 vaccine (dated by TCRdb to the early 2020s). Regarding the complete study: TCR sequencing was performed for over 230 trial participants, of whom around 200 were given two doses of AZD1222 and some 26 were given two doses of MenACWY control vaccine. Enrollment into the trials was organized by age into subgroups of 18-55, 56-69 and 70-plus years, and those subgroups contained roughly 150, 30 and 60 TCR-sequenced participants, respectively. What the study reported, not specific to this receptor: CD4 TCRs associated with the vaccine covered the entire spike protein, and the dominant responses were in regions 160-218 and 743-854. Reportedly, almost half of the unique spike-specific TCRs recognized epitopes lying outside the regions that are mutated in the B.1.351 and B.1.1.7 variants. Because no samples from the day 14 peak response were available, repertoires could be characterized only after the peak T cell response. Conclusions about previously exposed vaccinees were limited because only six AZD1222 recipients were SARS-CoV-2 seropositive at baseline. Most participants were white British and females outnumbered males, and the authors suggested that clonal diversity may have been underestimated. After two AZD1222 doses, spike-specific TCR breadth and depth were significantly higher than at day 0 and than in MenACWY recipients. In the small 56-69-year group, the increase in depth fell short of significance, most likely because of low power.

For this clone: There is no known antigen for this receptor.

What the time point label conveys for this sample: baseline before first vaccination. Vaccinee samples were obtained from the UK trials COV001 and COV002, which included a single-blind randomized controlled phase 2/3 trial of AZD1222 (ChAdOx1 nCoV-19) in healthy adults. For TCRbeta chain sequencing, PBMC samples from trial participants were taken at day 0 and at day 28 after the second dose. The CDR3 regions of human TCRbeta chains were analyzed by immunosequencing. As for the original processing: TCRs in the repertoires were compared against a reference library of SARS-CoV-2-specific TCRs that had been generated with the MIRA antigen-specificity platform. Breadth was defined as the fraction of unique TCRs that were SARS-CoV-2-associated, and depth was defined as the fraction of total T cells that were SARS-CoV-2-associated. Each spike-specific TCR was assigned to its reactive spike region and to a CD4 or CD8 class using the MIRA data. Log10-transformed breadth and depth values were compared by one-way ANOVA with Sidak's multiple comparisons tests. The clones in this table, taken by TCRdb from immuneACCESS, are in-frame only. Not every clone is retained; where verified, under half of the shortfall comes from an unresolved V gene, and the cause of the rest is unknown. The V and J calls and clone size were taken over from that table, and D and trimming were inferred from the DNA. The sample's records list around 140,000 clones. The ten largest make up about 2.3% of the sample.

V is cut back by 2 bases and J by 1 base, with 6 bases in the junction unmatched. Per the germline V gene, SGDLS is the CDR1 and YYNGEE is the CDR2. Reading from cysteine to phenylalanine, the CDR3 counts 16 amino acids. The DNA shown is the 48-base CDR3, in frame from base 1. What was sequenced was peripheral blood. This chain is built from TRBV9 and TRBJ1-3; 7 nucleotides in the junction match TRBD1. The receptor was derived from an adult in good health. CDR3 region: CASSVQGGMSGNTIYF. The nucleotides are TGTGCCAGCAGCGTTCAGGGGGGGATGTCTGGAAACACCATATATTTT.